Below are 8 T cell receptor beta chains sequenced from a single sample in a study of blood T cell repertoires in COVID-19. Profiled with immunoSEQ multiplex PCR; TCRdb holds only in-frame clones, not every one. The repertoire holds 89,000 or so clones, approximately 88% seen once, with 2.7% in the top ten. Sequencing input: peripheral blood. These receptors all stem from a man between 50 and 59 years old with COVID-19, enrolled during active disease.

The J gene is TRBJ1-3, the V gene TRBV10-1; D perhaps matches TRBD1 (5 bases). The CDR3 is 16 amino acids. V was clipped by 0 bases and J by 4 bases, with 13 bases between them. Germline V gene data show CDR1 as WNHNN and CDR2 as SYGVQD (reference sequence). CDR3 amino acids: CASSESKGRGGNTIYF. The CDR3 bases are TGCGCCAGCAGTGAGTCGAAGGGGCGAGGAGGAAACACCATATATTTT.

This CDR3 reads CASSLTIGQGVREKLFF. DNA of the CDR3: TGCGCCAGCAGCCTGACGATTGGACAGGGTGTACGTGAAAAACTGTTTTTT. The V gene is TRBV5-1, the J gene TRBJ1-4; 8 positions match TRBD1. V was clipped by 4 bases and J by 7 bases; unmatched bases: 15. There are 17 residues in the CDR3. Germline V gene lookup returns CDR1 SGHRS and CDR2 YFSETQ.

The chain employs TRBV11-2 and TRBJ2-1; maybe TRBD2 (5 bases). Trimming cost V 2 bases and J 0 bases, with 8 bases left between them. This CDR3 has 15 amino acids. The germline gives CDR1 SGHAT, CDR2 FQNNGV. The chain's CDR3 is CASSLSGSSYNEQFF. The DNA of the CDR3 is TGTGCCAGCAGCTTAAGTGGGAGCTCCTACAATGAGCAGTTCTTC.

The chain is built from TRBV5-1 and TRBJ1-2, with 7 bases matching TRBD1. The CDR3 loop spans 15 amino acids. Germline V gene sequence: CDR1 SGHRS, CDR2 YFSETQ. The J segment lost 5 bases and the V segment lost 0 bases, leaving 7 bases of the junction unmatched. In nucleotides, the CDR3 is TGCGCCAGCAGCTTGGACGGACAGGCAACGTATGGCTACACCTTC. As protein: CASSLDGQATYGYTF.

CDR3 nucleotides: TGTGCCAGTAGTACCGCAGCGGGGGGAGAGGTGACCCAGTACTTC. It translates to CASSTAAGGEVTQYF. The rearrangement joins TRBV19 to TRBJ2-5; 9 bases match TRBD2. The CDR3 has 15 residues. V dropped 4 bases and J dropped 7; count of bases not matched to a gene: 10. Germline V gives CDR1 LNHDA, CDR2 SQIVND (reference sequence).

The CDR3 spells CAISEWAGGSTDTQYF. The CDR3 nucleotides read TGTGCCATCAGTGAGTGGGCGGGGGGGAGCACAGATACGCAGTATTTT. The genes are TRBV10-3 and TRBJ2-3; TRBD2 matches 9 bases. Germline V gene lookup returns CDR1 ENHRY and CDR2 SYGVKD. V dropped 1 base and J dropped 0; count of bases not matched to a gene: 2. This CDR3 contains 16 residues.

CDR3 residues: CASSTGDHGYTF. CDR3 DNA sequence: TGCGCCAGCAGCACAGGGGATCATGGCTACACCTTC. This chain connects TRBV5-1 to TRBJ1-2; 7 bases are shared with TRBD1. The V gene's germline CDR1 is SGHRS and CDR2 YFSETQ. CDR3 size: 12 residues. Trimming took 4 bases from V and 6 from J; bases not matched to a gene: 3.

This sequence joins TRBV10-3 and TRBJ2-6; perhaps TRBD1 as D (5 bases). Germline CDR1 and CDR2: ENHRY and SYGVKD. The CDR3 contains 16 residues. V was trimmed by 6 bases and J by 3 bases, leaving 15 bases between them. The CDR3 protein is CAISPIKGLGANVLTF. The CDR3 DNA reads TGTGCCATCAGCCCGATAAAGGGGCTTGGGGCCAACGTCCTGACTTTC.